This TCR beta chain was sequenced during a study of cytotoxic CD8 clonotypes in ibrutinib-treated CLL. Study as a whole: Investigators collected response samples after a median roughly 13 months of treatment, range 6 to 36.

For TCR beta libraries, 1.5 to 2 micrograms of genomic DNA were obtained from cryopreserved PBMCs. Comment on this clone: What it binds is unknown.

Data came from immunoSEQ multiplex PCR; TCRdb stores just in-frame clones and leaves some out. The sample holds around 200,000 clones, approximately 79% seen once. The study, taken as a whole, reports: Clonality increased with ibrutinib response but returned toward baseline at progression.

The V gene's germline CDR1 is MNHEY and CDR2 SVGAGI. The CDR3 consists of 16 residues. V was trimmed by 4 bases and J by 2 bases, leaving 14 bases between them. The source was PBMCs, collected after 12 months of ibrutinib treatment. The chain combines TRBV6-5 with TRBJ2-2; no definite D call. The TCR originated in a human donor with chronic lymphocytic leukemia. CDR3 region: CASSSDRINNTGELFF. Here the CDR3 DNA reads TGTGCCAGCAGTTCCGACCGTATAAATAACACCGGGGAGCTGTTTTTT.